This T cell receptor beta chain is from a study of T cells in Graves' hyperthyroidism and ophthalmopathy. Germline-derived CDR1 and CDR2 are MNHEY and SVGAGI. Trimming left V 6 bases short and J 4 bases short, with 16 bases between. The CDR3 runs 15 residues. Graves' hyperthyroidism was deemed stable absent ophthalmopathy progression within 18 months. What was amplified from RNA transcripts were TCR beta CDR3 regions. When the TCR CDR3 underwent first-round RT-PCR, the HTBI primer set was used. Using its own MiXCR run on the multiplex PCR reads, TCRdb lists one record per CDR3 protein. Of more than 500,000 distinct CDR3 sequences listed, about 17% are singletons.

The sequence derives from a woman in her twenties or thirties with Graves' hyperthyroidism. The sequenced material came from blood. The chain is built from TRBV6-5 and TRBJ1-3, with D perhaps matching TRBD1 (6 bases). CDR3 sequence reads: CASRYDRGTGNTIYF. The CDR3 coding sequence is TGTGCCAGCAGATACGATAGGGGGACCGGAAACACCATATATTTT.